These 31 T cell receptor beta chains came from one sample sequenced in a study of blood T cell repertoires in COVID-19. The method was immunoSEQ multiplex PCR; TCRdb's version includes in-frame clones alone and lacks a portion of them. The table includes some 150,000 clones, about 90% detected once. Material for sequencing was peripheral blood. Receptors were obtained from a woman aged 55-75 years with active or convalescent COVID-19.

The CDR3 nucleotides are TGTGCCAGCAGCGTAGGGACAGGGAACTCACCCCTCCACTTT. Encoded protein: CASSVGTGNSPLHF. The V call is TRBV9, the J call TRBJ1-6; TRBD1 aligns across 8 bases. CDR1 is SGDLS and CDR2 is YYNGEE in the germline V gene. This CDR3 is built from 14 residues. Unmatched junction bases numbered 3, after V lost 0 bases and J lost 10 bases. Supplemented by reference TRBV9 and TRBJ1-6, the full variable domain reads DSGVTQTPKHLITATGQRVTLRCSPRSGDLSVYWYQQSLDQGLQFLIQYYNGEERAKGNILERFSAQQFPDLHSELNLSSLELGDSALYFCASSVGTGNSPLHFGNGTRLTVT.

The gene calls are TRBV20-1 and TRBJ1-1, with a tentative D call TRBD1 (5 bases). V was trimmed by 3 bases and J by 6 bases, leaving 14 bases between them. The V gene's germline CDR1 is DFQATT and CDR2 SNEGSKA (reference sequence). This CDR3 is built from 13 residues. CDR3 bases: TGCAGTGCTAGTCCTGTCCAGGGATCTGAAGCTTTCTTT. It is translated as CSASPVQGSEAFF.

The chain employs TRBV7-9 and TRBJ2-5; a possible D gene is TRBD2 (5 bases). Trimming pared 2 bases from V and 4 bases from J, leaving 8 bases between. Per the germline V gene, CDR1 is SEHNR and CDR2 is FQNEAQ (reference sequence). This CDR3 is built from 13 residues. The CDR3 bases are TGTGCCAGCAGCTTACTAGCAGGAGAGACCCAGTACTTC. Its translation: CASSLLAGETQYF.

This clone has just one count. The CDR3 DNA sequence: TGTGCCAGTAGTAGGACAGGGGACTATGGCTACACCTTC. Residues: CASSRTGDYGYTF. This chain connects TRBV19 to TRBJ1-2, with 9 bases lining up with TRBD1. The V segment lost 4 bases and the J segment 3 bases; nucleotides outside the gene matches: 0. CDR1 and CDR2 from the germline V gene are LNHDA and SQIVND (reference sequence). The CDR3 loop spans 13 amino acids.

This chain uses TRBV7-2 with TRBJ2-5; a weak D match, TRBD2 (7 bases). This CDR3 is built from 14 residues. CDR1 is SGHTA and CDR2 is FQGNSA in the germline V gene. V lost 1 base, J lost 4 bases, and 10 bases lay in between. The DNA of the CDR3 is TGTGCCAGCAGCTTAGACGCGGGGGCAGAGACCCAGTACTTC. Protein product: CASSLDAGAETQYF.

J is TRBJ2-1 and V is TRBV14; possibly TRBD1 for D (6 bases). Germline V CDR1 and CDR2: SGHDN, FVKESK. The V end lost 5 bases, the J end lost 7 bases, and 12 bases lay between the germline ends. This CDR3 is 13 amino acids long. The CDR3: CASSFQGWNEQFF. In nucleotides, the CDR3 is TGTGCCAGCAGCTTCCAGGGGTGGAATGAGCAGTTCTTC.

The gene calls are TRBV7-8 and TRBJ1-3; a weak D match, TRBD1 (6 bases). Between the trimmed V and J ends, which lost 1 base and 0 bases, there was a span of 16 bases. Germline CDR1 is SGHVS and CDR2 is FQNEAQ. CDR3 length equals 18 residues. CDR3 in amino acids: CASSLGSRGAFSGNTIYF. The CDR3 nucleotides read TGTGCCAGCAGCTTAGGGAGCAGGGGTGCCTTCTCTGGAAACACCATATATTTT.

V usage is TRBV18 and J usage is TRBJ2-7; 9 nucleotides align to TRBD1. The ends lost 3 bases at V and 5 bases at J; junction bases unmatched: 5. Germline values: CDR1 KGHSH, CDR2 LQKENI. CDR3 length: 14 residues. Here the CDR3 DNA reads TGTGCCAGCTCACCGGGACAGGGTGTACACGAGCAGTACTTC. This gives the protein CASSPGQGVHEQYF.

The chain has TRBV9 and TRBJ2-7; possible D gene TRBD1, 7 bases. V lost 4 bases, J lost 7 bases, and 12 bases lay in between. The CDR3 consists of 12 residues. CDR1 and CDR2 (germline): SGDLS, YYNGEE. The CDR3 sequence: CASSTAGGEQYF. The CDR3 coding sequence is TGTGCCAGCAGCACGGCAGGGGGGGAGCAGTACTTC.

The chain carries TRBV9 and TRBJ1-5, with no clear D. This CDR3 has 14 amino acids. CDR1 is SGDLS, CDR2 YYNGEE, per germline. With 0 bases removed from V and 4 bases from J, the gap between germline ends came to 8 bases. CDR3: CASSVGETNQPQHF. CDR3 nucleotides: TGTGCCAGCAGCGTAGGGGAGACGAATCAGCCCCAGCATTTT.

The chain is built from TRBV11-3 and TRBJ2-1; 8 nucleotides align to TRBD1. Germline assignment: CDR1 SGHNT and CDR2 YENEEA. Trimming removed 5 bases from V and 1 base from J; junction bases left unmatched: 4. The CDR3 spans 15 residues. The CDR3, as DNA: TGTGCCAGCAGCGTAACAGGGGGTTCCTACAATGAGCAGTTCTTC. It specifies CASSVTGGSYNEQFF.

The chain joins TRBV5-1 to TRBJ1-2, with 8 bases matching TRBD1. CDR3 length equals 14 residues. The germline V gene has CDR1 SGHRS and CDR2 YFSETQ. J was trimmed by 2 bases and V by 8 bases; bases with no gene match: 8. The CDR3, as DNA: TGCGCCAGTAGCGCAGGGGGCGCGAACTATGGCTACACCTTC. It is translated as CASSAGGANYGYTF.

This rearrangement joins TRBV18 to TRBJ2-5, with 7 bases lining up with TRBD1. This CDR3 region has 14 residues. Germline CDR1 reads KGHSH; CDR2 reads LQKENI. The junction had 6 bases not matched to a gene; V was cut back by 4 bases and J by 4 bases. CDR3 sequence: CASSLQGQRETQYF. The DNA of the CDR3 is TGTGCCAGCTCACTTCAGGGACAGCGAGAGACCCAGTACTTC.

The chain has TRBV18 and TRBJ1-6; TRBD1 agrees at 11 bases. J was trimmed by 7 bases and V by 3 bases; bases with no gene match: 2. The CDR3 spans 15 residues. Looked up from germline, CDR1 is KGHSH and CDR2 is LQKENI. CDR3 protein: CASSPGQGENSPLHF. CDR3 sequence (DNA): TGTGCCAGCTCACCGGGACAGGGGGAGAATTCACCCCTCCACTTT. The full variable domain, its missing parts supplied by reference TRBV18 and TRBJ1-6, is NAGVMQNPRHLVRRRGQEARLRCSPMKGHSHVYWYRQLPEEGLKFMVYLQKENIIDESGMPKERFSAEFPKEGPSILRIQQVVRGDSAAYFCASSPGQGENSPLHFGNGTRLTVT.

This clone was picked up a small number of times. The chain recombines TRBV29-1 with TRBJ1-2, with TRBD1 identical over 9 bases. Germline V lookup: CDR1 SQVTM, CDR2 ANQGSEA. The CDR3 runs 12 residues. With 6 bases clipped from V and 6 bases from J, the junction kept 5 bases outside the gene matches. CDR3 sequence (DNA): TGCAGCGTGGGGGACAGGGTTGATGGCTACACCTTC. Its protein product is CSVGDRVDGYTF.

The chain's CDR3 is CAISESSEQYF. The CDR3 DNA sequence: TGTGCCATCAGTGAGTCCAGCGAGCAGTACTTC. The J gene is TRBJ2-7, the V gene TRBV10-3; D unresolved. V lost 0 bases and J 6 bases, leaving 3 bases between the germline ends. CDR1 is ENHRY, CDR2 SYGVKD, per germline. This CDR3 is 11 amino acids long.

The chain uses TRBV6-6 and TRBJ1-2; 11 bases map to TRBD1. CDR1 MNHNY and CDR2 SVGAGI come from the germline V gene (reference sequence). The V segment lost 6 bases and the J segment 8 bases; nucleotides outside the gene matches: 11. This CDR3 contains 15 residues. This CDR3 is CASSERTGGASGYTF. CDR3 DNA sequence: TGTGCCAGCAGCGAGAGGACAGGGGGCGCGTCGGGCTACACCTTC.

The rearrangement joins TRBV18 to TRBJ2-1, with TRBD1 matching 7 bases. Trimming took 11 bases from V and 1 from J; bases not matched to a gene: 11. The germline CDR1 and CDR2 sequences are KGHSH and LQKENI. CDR3 length: 15 amino acids. CDR3 region: CAASLGTVSYNEQFF. The CDR3 coding sequence is TGTGCCGCCTCCCTAGGGACAGTGTCCTACAATGAGCAGTTCTTC.

The CDR3 here is CASSSNGATNEKLFF. In DNA, the CDR3 is TGTGCCAGCAGCTCAAACGGTGCAACTAATGAAAAACTGTTTTTT. This rearrangement joins TRBV3-1 (or the pseudogene TRBV3-2) to TRBJ1-4; D gene uncertain. Germline CDR1 LGHDT, CDR2 YNNKEL (reference sequence). The V and J ends lost 5 bases and 0 bases respectively, with 10 bases between them. The CDR3 totals 15 residues.

CDR3 loop: CASSIIQLPSGNTIYF. In DNA, the CDR3 is TGTGCCAGCAGCATCATACAGTTGCCCTCTGGAAACACCATATATTTT. The chain employs TRBV7-9 and TRBJ1-3, with D hard to call. The CDR3 has 16 residues. Trimming pared 5 bases from V and 0 bases from J, leaving 14 bases between. Germline-derived CDR1 and CDR2 are SEHNR and FQNEAQ (reference sequence).

This rearrangement joins TRBV5-6 to TRBJ2-1; 11 bases line up with TRBD2. Germline V gene sequence: CDR1 SGHDT, CDR2 YYEEEE. The V and J ends lost 4 bases and 2 bases, in that order; junction bases with no gene match: 5. This CDR3 region has 16 residues. The CDR3 spells CASSPGLAGAYNEQFF. As DNA, the CDR3 is TGTGCCAGCAGCCCCGGACTAGCGGGCGCCTACAATGAGCAGTTCTTC.

The CDR3 is CASSQELGGAFF. CDR3 sequence (DNA): TGTGCCAGCAGCCAAGAATTGGGGGGAGCTTTCTTT. This chain connects TRBV14 to TRBJ1-1; tentatively, D is TRBD1 (5 bases). This CDR3 region has 12 residues. Trimming took off 0 bases at V and 10 bases at J, with 9 bases between the two ends. The V gene's germline CDR1 is SGHDN and CDR2 FVKESK.

The chain links TRBV19 to TRBJ2-1, with D unclear. The CDR3 totals 15 residues. CDR1 and CDR2 (germline): LNHDA, SQIVND (reference sequence). V shed 1 base and J shed 0 bases, with 7 bases lying between them. The CDR3 region has the DNA TGTGCCAGTAGTATAGTTCCCAGCTCCTACAATGAGCAGTTCTTC. Translating gives CASSIVPSSYNEQFF.

V and J are TRBV5-6 and TRBJ1-2; D is perhaps TRBD1 (6 bases). V was cut by 6 bases and J by 1 base, with 19 bases left in between. The CDR3 loop spans 16 amino acids. Looked up from germline, CDR1 is SGHDT and CDR2 is YYEEEE. The CDR3 protein is CASTTDTGQFNYGYTF. As DNA, the CDR3 is TGTGCCAGCACCACGGATACAGGGCAGTTTAACTATGGCTACACCTTC.

The genes are TRBV5-4 and TRBJ2-1; D possibly corresponds to TRBD1 (6 bases). Germline CDR1 SGHNT, CDR2 YYREEE (reference sequence). The CDR3 is 15 amino acids. Trimming cost V 3 bases and J 1 base, with 11 bases left between them. The CDR3 bases are TGTGCCAGCAGCTCGGGTGGACAGTCCTACAATGAGCAGTTCTTC. Amino acid sequence: CASSSGGQSYNEQFF.

J is TRBJ2-2 and V is TRBV6-2 or TRBV6-3, with D maybe TRBD2 (6 bases). Trimming removed 5 bases at V and 7 bases at J, with 14 bases between. Germline CDR1 reads MNHEY; CDR2 reads SVGEGT. The CDR3 extends over 14 amino acids. The CDR3 DNA follows: TGTGCCAGCAGTGATGCGGGGAGAGGCGGGGAGCTGTTTTTT. This translates into CASSDAGRGGELFF.

This clone has just one count. The chain recombines TRBV7-9 with TRBJ2-3, with D unclear. Per germline, CDR1 SEHNR and CDR2 FQNEAQ (reference sequence). V was trimmed by 6 bases and J by 3 bases, leaving 7 bases between them. CDR3 length: 12 amino acids. The CDR3 bases are TGTGCCAGCAGTAGTGTAACAGATACGCAGTATTTT. Protein: CASSSVTDTQYF.

The chain recombines TRBV24-1 with TRBJ2-1; maybe TRBD1 (6 bases). V was pared by 4 bases and J by 6 bases, with 18 bases between. CDR1 and CDR2 (germline): KGHDR, SFDVKD. This CDR3 has 16 residues. Here the CDR3 reads CATSDPATGRFNEQFF. CDR3 DNA: TGTGCCACCAGTGACCCAGCCACAGGGCGGTTCAATGAGCAGTTCTTC.

The chain joins TRBV7-9 to TRBJ1-4; D call uncertain. Looked up from germline, CDR1 is SEHNR and CDR2 is FQNEAQ (reference sequence). Trimming removed 2 bases from V and 8 bases from J, with 9 bases in between. The CDR3 has 13 residues. CDR3 amino acids: CASSLPGNEKLFF. The CDR3 coding sequence is TGTGCCAGCAGCTTACCGGGGAACGAAAAACTGTTTTTT.

This rearrangement joins TRBV10-3 to TRBJ2-6, with TRBD2 identical over 9 bases. Trimming removed 8 bases from V and 2 bases from J; junction bases left unmatched: 13. The length of the CDR3 is 18 residues. Germline CDR1 reads ENHRY; CDR2 reads SYGVKD. CDR3 sequence reads: CAIFEGLRGGPGANVLTF. Written as DNA, the CDR3 is TGTGCCATCTTTGAGGGTTTGCGGGGGGGCCCTGGGGCCAACGTCCTGACTTTC.

This clone was detected only once. The chain combines TRBV6-5 with TRBJ1-6, with D possibly being TRBD1 (5 bases). Germline CDR1 and CDR2: MNHEY and SVGAGI. This CDR3 is built from 16 residues. V lost 0 bases, J lost 6 bases, and 12 bases lay in between. Written as DNA, the CDR3 is TGTGCCAGCAGTTACTCAACAGAGGGACTTAATTCACCCCTCCACTTT. This gives the protein CASSYSTEGLNSPLHF.